The following is a T cell receptor (beta chain) sequence with its context. Its antigen is undetermined. This CDR3 has 17 residues. Germline values: CDR1 SGHRS, CDR2 YFSETQ. This sample stems from a study of monozygotic twins with inflammatory bowel disease. Study results and limitations: The data offered no way to tell different T cell subtypes apart. Repertoires of patients may have been made more variable by differing immunosuppressive treatments.

cDNA for each sample came from eight separate reactions. From its re-call of the 5' RACE reads, TCRdb lists each CDR3 protein once, without DNA. The sample holds around 150,000 distinct CDR3 sequences. The chain joins TRBV5-1 to TRBJ2-2; the TCRdb D gene call, TRBD1, has no DNA to confirm it. The TCR comes from a human donor with ulcerative colitis or Crohn's disease, or a healthy co-twin of an affected twin (not recorded which). The sample consisted of blood. The CDR3 protein is CASSLRLGTGNTGELFF.